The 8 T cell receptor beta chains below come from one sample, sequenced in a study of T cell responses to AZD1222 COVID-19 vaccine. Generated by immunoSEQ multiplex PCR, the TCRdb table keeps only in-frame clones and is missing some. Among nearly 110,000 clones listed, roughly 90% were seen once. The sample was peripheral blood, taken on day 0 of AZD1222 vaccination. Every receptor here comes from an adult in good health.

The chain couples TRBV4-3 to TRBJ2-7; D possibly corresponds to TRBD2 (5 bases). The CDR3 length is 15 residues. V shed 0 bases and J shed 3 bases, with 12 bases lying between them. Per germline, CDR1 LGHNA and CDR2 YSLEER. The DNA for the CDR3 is TGCGCCAGCAGCCAAGACTTAAGCGGTTTCTACGAGCAGTACTTC. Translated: CASSQDLSGFYEQYF.

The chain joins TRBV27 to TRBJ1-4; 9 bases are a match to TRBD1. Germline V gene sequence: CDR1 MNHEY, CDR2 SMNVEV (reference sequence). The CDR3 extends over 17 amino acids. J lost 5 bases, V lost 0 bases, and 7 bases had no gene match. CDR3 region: CASSLSPGTGKNEKLFF. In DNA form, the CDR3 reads TGTGCCAGCAGTTTATCCCCGGGGACAGGGAAAAATGAAAAACTGTTTTTT.

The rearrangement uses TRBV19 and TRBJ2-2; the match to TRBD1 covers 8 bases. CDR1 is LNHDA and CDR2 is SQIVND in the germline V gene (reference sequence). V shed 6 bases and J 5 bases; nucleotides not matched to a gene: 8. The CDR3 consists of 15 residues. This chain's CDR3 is CASRLIYRGTGELFF. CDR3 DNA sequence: TGTGCCAGTAGGCTCATCTACAGGGGGACCGGGGAGCTGTTTTTT.

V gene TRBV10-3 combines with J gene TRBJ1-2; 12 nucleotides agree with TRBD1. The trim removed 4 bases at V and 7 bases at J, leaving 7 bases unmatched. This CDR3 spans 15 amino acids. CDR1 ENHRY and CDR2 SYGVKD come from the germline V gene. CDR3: CAISVSGTGGPGYTF. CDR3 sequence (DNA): TGTGCCATCAGTGTTTCCGGGACAGGGGGCCCTGGCTACACCTTC.

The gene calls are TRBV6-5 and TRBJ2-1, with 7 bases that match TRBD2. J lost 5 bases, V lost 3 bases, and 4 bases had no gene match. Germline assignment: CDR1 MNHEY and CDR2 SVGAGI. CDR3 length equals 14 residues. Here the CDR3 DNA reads TGTGCCAGCAGTTATGCGGGGGTGGACAATGAGCAGTTCTTC. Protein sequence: CASSYAGVDNEQFF.

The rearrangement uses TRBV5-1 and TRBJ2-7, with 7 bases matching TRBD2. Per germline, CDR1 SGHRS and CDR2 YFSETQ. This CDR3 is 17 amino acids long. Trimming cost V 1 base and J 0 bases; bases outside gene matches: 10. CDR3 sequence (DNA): TGCGCCAGCAGCTTGTGGGGTAGCGGGCTAGTCTCCTACGAGCAGTACTTC. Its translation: CASSLWGSGLVSYEQYF.

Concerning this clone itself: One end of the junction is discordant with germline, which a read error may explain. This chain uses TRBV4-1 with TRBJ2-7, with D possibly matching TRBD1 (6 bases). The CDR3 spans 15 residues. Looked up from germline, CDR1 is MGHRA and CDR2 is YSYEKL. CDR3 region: CASTQRGRVSDEQYF. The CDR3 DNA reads TGCGCCAGCACCCAAAGGGGGAGAGTCTCGGACGAGCAGTACTTC.

The CDR3: CASSFGAGTSGSYEQYF. In DNA form, the CDR3 reads TGTGCCAGCAGTTTTGGGGCCGGGACTAGCGGGAGCTACGAGCAGTACTTC. The chain couples TRBV27 to TRBJ2-7, with 14 bases identical to TRBD2. V dropped 3 bases and J dropped 3; count of bases not matched to a gene: 7. The CDR3 loop spans 17 amino acids. The germline CDR1 and CDR2 sequences are MNHEY and SMNVEV (reference sequence).